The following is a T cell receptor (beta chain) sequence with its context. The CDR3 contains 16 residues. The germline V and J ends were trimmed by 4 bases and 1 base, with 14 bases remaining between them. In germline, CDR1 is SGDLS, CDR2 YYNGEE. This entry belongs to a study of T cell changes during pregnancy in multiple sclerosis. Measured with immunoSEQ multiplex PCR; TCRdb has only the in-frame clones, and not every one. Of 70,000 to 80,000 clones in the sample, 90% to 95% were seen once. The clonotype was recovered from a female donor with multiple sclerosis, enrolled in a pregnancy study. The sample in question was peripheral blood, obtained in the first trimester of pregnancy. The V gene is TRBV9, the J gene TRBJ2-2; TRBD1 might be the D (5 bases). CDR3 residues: CASSPRIGQNTGELFF. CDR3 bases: TGTGCCAGCAGCCCCCGGATCGGACAGAACACCGGGGAGCTGTTTTTT. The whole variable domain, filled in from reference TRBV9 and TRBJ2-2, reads DSGVTQTPKHLITATGQRVTLRCSPRSGDLSVYWYQQSLDQGLQFLIQYYNGEERAKGNILERFSAQQFPDLHSELNLSSLELGDSALYFCASSPRIGQNTGELFFGEGSRLTVL.